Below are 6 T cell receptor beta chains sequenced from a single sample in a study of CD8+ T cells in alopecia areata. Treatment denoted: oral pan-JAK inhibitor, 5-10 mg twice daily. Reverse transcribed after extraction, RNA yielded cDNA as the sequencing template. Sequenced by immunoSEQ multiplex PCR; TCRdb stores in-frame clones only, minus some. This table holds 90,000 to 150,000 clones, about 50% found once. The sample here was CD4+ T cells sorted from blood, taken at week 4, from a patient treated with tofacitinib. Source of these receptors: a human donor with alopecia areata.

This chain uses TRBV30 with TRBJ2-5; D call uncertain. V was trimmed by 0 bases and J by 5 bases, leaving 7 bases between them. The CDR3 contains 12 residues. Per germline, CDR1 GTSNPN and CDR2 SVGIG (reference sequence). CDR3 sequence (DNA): TGTGCCTGGAGTGTCGGCCGGGAGACCCAGTACTTC. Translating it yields CAWSVGRETQYF.

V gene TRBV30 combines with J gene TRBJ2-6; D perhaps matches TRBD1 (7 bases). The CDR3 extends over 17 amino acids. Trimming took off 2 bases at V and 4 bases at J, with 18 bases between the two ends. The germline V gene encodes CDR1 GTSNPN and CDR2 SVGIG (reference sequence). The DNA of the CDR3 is TGTGCCTGGAGTTCCTACAGGGGACTGGGAGGGGCCAACGTCCTGACTTTC. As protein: CAWSSYRGLGGANVLTF.

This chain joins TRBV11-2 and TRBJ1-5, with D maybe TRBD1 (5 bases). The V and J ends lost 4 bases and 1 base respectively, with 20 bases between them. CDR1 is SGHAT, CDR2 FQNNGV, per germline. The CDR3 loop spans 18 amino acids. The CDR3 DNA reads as TGTGCCAGCAGCTCCTCAGTCCTAAGGGGAATAAGCAATCAGCCCCAGCATTTT. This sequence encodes CASSSSVLRGISNQPQHF.

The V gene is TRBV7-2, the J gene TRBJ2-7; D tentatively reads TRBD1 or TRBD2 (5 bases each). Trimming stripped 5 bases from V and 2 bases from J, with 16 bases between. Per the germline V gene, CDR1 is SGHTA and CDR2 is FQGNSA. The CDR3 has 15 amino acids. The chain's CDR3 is CASSQGPTGTYEQYF. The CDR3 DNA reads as TGTGCCAGCAGCCAGGGACCAACCGGAACCTACGAGCAGTACTTC.

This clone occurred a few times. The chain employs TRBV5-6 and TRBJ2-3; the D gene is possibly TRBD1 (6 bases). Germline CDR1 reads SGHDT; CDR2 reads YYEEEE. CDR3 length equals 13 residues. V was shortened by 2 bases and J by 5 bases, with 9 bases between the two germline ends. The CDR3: CASSFTGLDTQYF. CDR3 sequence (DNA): TGTGCCAGCAGCTTCACAGGGTTAGATACGCAGTATTTT.

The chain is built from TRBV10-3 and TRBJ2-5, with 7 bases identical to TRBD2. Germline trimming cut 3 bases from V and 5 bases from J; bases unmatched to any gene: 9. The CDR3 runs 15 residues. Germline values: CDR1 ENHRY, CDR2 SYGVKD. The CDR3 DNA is TGTGCCATCAGTGACGCGGGAGCCCCGGGTGAGACCCAGTACTTC. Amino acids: CAISDAGAPGETQYF.